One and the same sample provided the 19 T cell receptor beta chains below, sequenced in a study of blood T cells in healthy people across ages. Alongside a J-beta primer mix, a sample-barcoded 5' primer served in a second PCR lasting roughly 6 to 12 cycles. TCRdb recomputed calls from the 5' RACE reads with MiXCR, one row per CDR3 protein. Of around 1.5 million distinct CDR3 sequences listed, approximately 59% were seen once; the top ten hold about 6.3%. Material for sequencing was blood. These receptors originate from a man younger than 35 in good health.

CDR3 in amino acids: CASSLVGGPHEQYF. CDR3 nucleotides: TGTGCCAGCAGTTTAGTCGGGGGACCCCACGAGCAGTACTTC. The chain recombines TRBV27 with TRBJ2-7; tentatively, D is TRBD2 (6 bases). V lost 2 bases, J lost 5 bases, and 13 bases lay in between. The V gene's germline CDR1 is MNHEY and CDR2 SMNVEV (reference sequence). The CDR3 is made up of 14 amino acids.

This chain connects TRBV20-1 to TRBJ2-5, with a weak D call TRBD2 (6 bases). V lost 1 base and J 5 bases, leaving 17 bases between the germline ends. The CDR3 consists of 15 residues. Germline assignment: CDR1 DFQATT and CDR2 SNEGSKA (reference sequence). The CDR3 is CSARVWLASRETQYF. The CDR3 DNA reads TGCAGTGCTAGAGTTTGGCTAGCGAGTAGGGAGACCCAGTACTTC.

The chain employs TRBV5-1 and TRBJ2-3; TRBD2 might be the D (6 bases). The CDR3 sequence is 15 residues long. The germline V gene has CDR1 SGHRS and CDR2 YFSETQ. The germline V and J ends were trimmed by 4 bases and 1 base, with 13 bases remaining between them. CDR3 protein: CASSPWASGTDTQYF. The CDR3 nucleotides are TGCGCCAGCAGCCCATGGGCTAGCGGCACAGATACGCAGTATTTT.

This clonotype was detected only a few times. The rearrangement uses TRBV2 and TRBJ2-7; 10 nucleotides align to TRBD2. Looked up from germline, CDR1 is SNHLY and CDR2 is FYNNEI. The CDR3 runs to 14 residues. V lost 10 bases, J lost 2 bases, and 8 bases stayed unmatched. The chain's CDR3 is CATLAGGLTYEQYF. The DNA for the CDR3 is TGTGCCACCTTAGCGGGGGGACTAACCTACGAGCAGTACTTC.

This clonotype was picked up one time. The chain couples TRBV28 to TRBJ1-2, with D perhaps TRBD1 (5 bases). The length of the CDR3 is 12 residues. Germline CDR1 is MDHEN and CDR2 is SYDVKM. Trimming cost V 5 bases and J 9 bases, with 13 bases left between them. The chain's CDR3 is CASSPGTLRYTF. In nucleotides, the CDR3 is TGTGCCAGCAGTCCCGGGACTCTGCGCTACACCTTC.

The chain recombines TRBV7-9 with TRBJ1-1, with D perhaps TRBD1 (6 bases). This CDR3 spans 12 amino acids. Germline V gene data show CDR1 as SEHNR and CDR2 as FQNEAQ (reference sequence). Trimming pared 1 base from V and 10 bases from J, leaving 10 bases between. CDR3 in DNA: TGTGCCAGCAGCTTAGGGGACAAGAGAGCTTTCTTT. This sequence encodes CASSLGDKRAFF. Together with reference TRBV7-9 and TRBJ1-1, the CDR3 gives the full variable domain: DTGVSQNPRHKITKRGQNVTFRCDPISEHNRLYWYRQTLGQGPEFLTYFQNEAQLEKSRLLSDRFSAERPKGSFSTLEIQRTEQGDSAMYLCASSLGDKRAFFGQGTRLTVV.

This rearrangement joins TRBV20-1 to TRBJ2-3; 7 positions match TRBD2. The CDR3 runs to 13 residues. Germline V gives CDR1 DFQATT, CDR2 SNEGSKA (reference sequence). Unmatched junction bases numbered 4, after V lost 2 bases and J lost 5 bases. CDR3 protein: CSARRAGEDTQYF. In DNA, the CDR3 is TGCAGTGCTAGAAGGGCGGGAGAAGATACGCAGTATTTT.

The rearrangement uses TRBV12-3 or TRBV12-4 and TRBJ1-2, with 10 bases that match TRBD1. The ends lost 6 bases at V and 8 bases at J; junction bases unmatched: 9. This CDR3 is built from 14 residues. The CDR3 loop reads CASSSGTGASGYTF. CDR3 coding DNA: TGTGCCAGCAGCTCCGGGACAGGGGCTAGCGGCTACACCTTC.

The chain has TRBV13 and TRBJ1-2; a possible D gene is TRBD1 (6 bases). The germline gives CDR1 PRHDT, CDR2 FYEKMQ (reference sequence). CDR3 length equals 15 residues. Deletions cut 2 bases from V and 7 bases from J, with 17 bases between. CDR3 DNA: TGTGCCAGCAGCTTAACGGGAGCAGGGGCTTCTGGCTACACCTTC. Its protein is CASSLTGAGASGYTF.

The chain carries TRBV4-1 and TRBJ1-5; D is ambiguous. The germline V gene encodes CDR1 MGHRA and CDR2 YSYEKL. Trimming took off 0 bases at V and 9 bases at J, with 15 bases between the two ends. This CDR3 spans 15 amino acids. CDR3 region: CASSQDFGVFGPQHF. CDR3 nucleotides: TGCGCCAGCAGCCAAGATTTTGGGGTTTTCGGGCCCCAGCATTTT.

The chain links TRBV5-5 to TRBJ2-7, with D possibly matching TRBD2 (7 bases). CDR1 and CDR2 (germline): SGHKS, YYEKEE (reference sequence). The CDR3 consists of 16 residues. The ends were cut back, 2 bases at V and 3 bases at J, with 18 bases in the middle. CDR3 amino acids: CASSLTGGLAIYEQYF. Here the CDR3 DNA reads TGTGCCAGCAGCTTAACCGGGGGGCTAGCTATCTACGAGCAGTACTTC.

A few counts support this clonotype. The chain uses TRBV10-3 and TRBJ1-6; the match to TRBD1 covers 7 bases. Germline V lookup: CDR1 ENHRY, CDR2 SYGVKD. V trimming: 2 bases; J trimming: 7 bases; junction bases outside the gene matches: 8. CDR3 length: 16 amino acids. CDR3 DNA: TGTGCCATCAGTGAGCTCGCCGGGACAGACAATTCACCCCTCCACTTT. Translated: CAISELAGTDNSPLHF.

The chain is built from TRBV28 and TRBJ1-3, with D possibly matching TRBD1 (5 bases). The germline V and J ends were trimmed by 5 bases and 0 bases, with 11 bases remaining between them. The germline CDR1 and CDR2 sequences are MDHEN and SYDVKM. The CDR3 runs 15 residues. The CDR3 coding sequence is TGTGCCAGCAGTATTCCGGGGCCCTCTGGAAACACCATATATTTT. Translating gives CASSIPGPSGNTIYF.

CDR3 nucleotides: TGCAGTGCTAGAGTCCACTTGGAAAAACCCAACTATGGCTACACCTTC. Its protein product is CSARVHLEKPNYGYTF. The chain combines TRBV20-1 with TRBJ1-2; D is ambiguous. Germline V gene data show CDR1 as DFQATT and CDR2 as SNEGSKA (reference sequence). The germline V and J ends were trimmed by 1 base and 2 bases, with 17 bases remaining between them. This CDR3 has 16 residues.

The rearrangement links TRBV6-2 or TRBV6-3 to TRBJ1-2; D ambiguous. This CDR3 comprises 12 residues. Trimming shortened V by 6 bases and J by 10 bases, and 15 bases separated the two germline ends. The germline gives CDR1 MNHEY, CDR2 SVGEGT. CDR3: CASSQDGTYYTF. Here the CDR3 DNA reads TGTGCCAGCAGCCAGGACGGAACCTACTACACCTTC.

The CDR3 DNA reads TGTGCCAGCAGCATCACAGGGGTCCATGGCTACACCTTC. This gives the protein CASSITGVHGYTF. V gene TRBV11-2 combines with J gene TRBJ1-2; 7 nucleotides match TRBD1. V lost 5 bases to trimming and J lost 6 bases; unmatched junction nucleotides: 6. Germline V gene lookup returns CDR1 SGHAT and CDR2 FQNNGV. This CDR3 is 13 amino acids long. The full variable domain, rest sourced from reference TRBV11-2 and TRBJ1-2, is EAGVAQSPRYKIIEKRQSVAFWCNPISGHATLYWYQQILGQGPKLLIQFQNNGVVDDSQLPKDRFSAERLKGVDSTLKIQPAKLEDSAVYLCASSITGVHGYTFGSGTRLTVV.

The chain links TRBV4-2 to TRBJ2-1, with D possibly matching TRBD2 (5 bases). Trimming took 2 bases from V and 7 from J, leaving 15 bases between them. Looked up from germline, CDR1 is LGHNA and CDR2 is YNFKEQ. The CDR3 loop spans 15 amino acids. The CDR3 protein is CASSQIASGRNEQFF. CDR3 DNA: TGTGCCAGCAGCCAAATCGCATCGGGGAGAAATGAGCAGTTCTTC.

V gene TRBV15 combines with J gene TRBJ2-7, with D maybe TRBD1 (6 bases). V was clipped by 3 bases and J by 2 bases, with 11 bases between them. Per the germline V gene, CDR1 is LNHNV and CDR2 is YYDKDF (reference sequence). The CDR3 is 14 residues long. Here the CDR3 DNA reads TGTGCCACCAGCAGCCGGGACATCACCTACGAGCAGTACTTC. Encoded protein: CATSSRDITYEQYF.

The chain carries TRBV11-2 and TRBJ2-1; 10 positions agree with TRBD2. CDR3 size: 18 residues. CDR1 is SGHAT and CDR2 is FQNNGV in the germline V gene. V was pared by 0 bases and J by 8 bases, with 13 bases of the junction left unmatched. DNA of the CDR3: TGTGCCAGCAGCTTAGATCCCGGGCCCAGCGGGGGGGCACATGAGCAGTTCTTC. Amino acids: CASSLDPGPSGGAHEQFF.